This T cell receptor (beta chain) stems from a study of early T cells in non-severe SARS-CoV-2 infection. Germline V gene sequence: CDR1 SQVTM, CDR2 ANQGSEA. V shed 7 bases, J shed 1 base, and the junction held 3 bases outside the gene matches. CDR3 length: 12 amino acids. MiXCR was run by TCRdb on the 5' RACE reads, yielding one entry per CDR3 protein. The table lists fewer than 120,000 distinct CDR3 sequences, approximately 12% of them singletons, with around 4.1% in the top ten. J is TRBJ2-5 and V is TRBV29-1; TRBD1 aligns across 7 bases. This specimen was whole blood, taken at baseline. The source is an adult who was a healthcare worker with PCR-confirmed SARS-CoV-2 infection or an uninfected control (not recorded which). The CDR3 loop reads CSGQGLQETQYF. The CDR3 DNA follows: TGCAGCGGACAGGGTCTCCAAGAGACCCAGTACTTC.